This T cell receptor beta chain emerged from a study of T-cell reconstitution after alpha-beta-depleted transplantation in children. Notes on the study in general: Reported findings indicate that, about two months after transplant, alpha-beta T cells came from several hundred expanded clones, which were derived from non-depleted graft cells. Elevated TCRbeta diversity at day 60 was traced, in some patients, to surviving recipient T cells and thymic progenitors.

It was with unique molecular identifiers that the TCRbeta library was prepared. TCRdb reanalysed the PCR reads using MiXCR and keeps one entry per CDR3 protein. The data contain 350,000 to 500,000 distinct CDR3 sequences, roughly two fifths of them singletons. This clonotype was counted a few times. Its antigen is still unknown. CDR3 length: 13 residues. Germline V gene sequence: CDR1 LGHDT, CDR2 YNNKEL (reference sequence). Trimming took 0 bases from V and 5 from J, leaving 8 bases between them. V and J are TRBV3-1 and TRBJ2-7; D is uncertain. Sample: PBMCs, taken before TCRalphabeta/CD19-depleted stem cell transplant. The receptor was derived from a girl aged 2 to 10 with aplastic anemia, due to receive a stem cell transplant. CDR3 region: CASSQDLVDEQYF. In DNA form, the CDR3 reads TGTGCCAGCAGCCAAGATCTCGTAGACGAGCAGTACTTC.